This TCR beta chain was captured by sequencing in a study of T cell changes during pregnancy in multiple sclerosis (dated by TCRdb to between 2019 and 2020). The study in broad terms: Changes in the T cell repertoire over the course of pregnancy were examined in this study in women with multiple sclerosis.

The method was the immunoSEQ multiplex PCR assay. Not all clones reach the TCRdb copy of this immuneACCESS table, which keeps in-frame sequences only. Checked studies attribute under half of the gap to unresolved V genes and leave the rest unexplained. The sample table lists about 34,000 clones, roughly nine tenths of them with a count of one. Together, the top ten hold about 4.3% of the sample. The CDR1 and CDR2 encoded by the germline V gene are SGHDT and YYEEEE. Reading from cysteine to phenylalanine, the CDR3 counts 17 amino acids. The only DNA kept is the CDR3, 51 bases in frame from the first base. Trimming leaves V shorter by 3 bases and J shorter by 6 bases, with the junction holding 8 bases beyond the gene matches. A word on this clone: The target of this receptor is not known. Base qualities are not at hand, and no much larger clone is one base apart.

The sequence links TRBV5-6 to TRBJ2-1; 14 central bases correspond to TRBD2. This clonotype was obtained from a female donor with multiple sclerosis, enrolled in a pregnancy study. This material consisted of CD8+ T cells from peripheral blood mononuclear cells, taken after pregnancy. The DNA sequence is given as TGTGCCAGCAGCTGGGGACTAGCGGGGGATAGGGGCAATGAGCAGTTCTTC. Its product reads: CASSWGLAGDRGNEQFF.